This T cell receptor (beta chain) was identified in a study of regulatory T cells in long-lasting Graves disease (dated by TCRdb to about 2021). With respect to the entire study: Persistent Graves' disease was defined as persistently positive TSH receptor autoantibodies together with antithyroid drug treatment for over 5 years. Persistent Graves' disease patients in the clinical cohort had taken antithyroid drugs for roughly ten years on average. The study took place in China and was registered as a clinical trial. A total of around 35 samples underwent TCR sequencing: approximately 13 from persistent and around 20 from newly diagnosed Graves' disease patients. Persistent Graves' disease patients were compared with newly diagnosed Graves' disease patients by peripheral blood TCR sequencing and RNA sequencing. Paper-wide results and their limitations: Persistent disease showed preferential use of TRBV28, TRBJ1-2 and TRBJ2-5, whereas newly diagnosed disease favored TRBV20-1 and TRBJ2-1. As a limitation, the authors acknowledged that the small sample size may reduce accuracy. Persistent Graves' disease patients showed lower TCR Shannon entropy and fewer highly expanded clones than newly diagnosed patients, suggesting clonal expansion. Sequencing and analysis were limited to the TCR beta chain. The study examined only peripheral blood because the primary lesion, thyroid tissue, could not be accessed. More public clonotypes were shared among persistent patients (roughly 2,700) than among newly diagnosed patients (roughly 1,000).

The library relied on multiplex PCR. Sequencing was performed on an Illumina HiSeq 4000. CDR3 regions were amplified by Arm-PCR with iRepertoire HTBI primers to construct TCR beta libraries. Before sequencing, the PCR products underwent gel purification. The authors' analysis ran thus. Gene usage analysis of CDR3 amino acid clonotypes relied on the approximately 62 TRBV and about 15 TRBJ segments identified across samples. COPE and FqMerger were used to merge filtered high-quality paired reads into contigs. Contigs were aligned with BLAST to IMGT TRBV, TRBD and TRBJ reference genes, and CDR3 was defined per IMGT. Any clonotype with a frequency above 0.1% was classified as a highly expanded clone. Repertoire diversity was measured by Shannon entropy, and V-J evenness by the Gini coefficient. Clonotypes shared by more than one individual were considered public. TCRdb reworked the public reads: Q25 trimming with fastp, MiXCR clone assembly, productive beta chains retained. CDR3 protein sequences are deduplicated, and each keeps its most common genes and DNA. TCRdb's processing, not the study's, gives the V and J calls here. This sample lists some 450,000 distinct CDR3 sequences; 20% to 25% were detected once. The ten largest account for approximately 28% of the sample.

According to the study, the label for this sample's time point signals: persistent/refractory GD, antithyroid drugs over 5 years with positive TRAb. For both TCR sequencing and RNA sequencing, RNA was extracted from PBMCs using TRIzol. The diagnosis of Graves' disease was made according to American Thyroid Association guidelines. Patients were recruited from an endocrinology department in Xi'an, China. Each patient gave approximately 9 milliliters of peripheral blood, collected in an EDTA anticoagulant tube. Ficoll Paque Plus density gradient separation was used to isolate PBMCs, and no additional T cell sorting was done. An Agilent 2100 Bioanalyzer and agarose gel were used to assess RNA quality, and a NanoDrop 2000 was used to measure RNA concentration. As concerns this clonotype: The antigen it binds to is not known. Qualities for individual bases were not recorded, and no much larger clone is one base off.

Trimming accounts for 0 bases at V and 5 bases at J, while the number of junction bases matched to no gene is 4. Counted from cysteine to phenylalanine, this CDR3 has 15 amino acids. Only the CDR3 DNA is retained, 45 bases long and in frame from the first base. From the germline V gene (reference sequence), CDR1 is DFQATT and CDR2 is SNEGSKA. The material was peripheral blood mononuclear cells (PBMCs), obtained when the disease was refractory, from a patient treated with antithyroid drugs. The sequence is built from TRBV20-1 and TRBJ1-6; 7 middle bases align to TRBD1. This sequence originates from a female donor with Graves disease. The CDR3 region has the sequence CSARERQGNNSPLHF. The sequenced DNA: TGCAGTGCTAGAGAAAGACAGGGAAATAATTCACCCCTCCACTTT.